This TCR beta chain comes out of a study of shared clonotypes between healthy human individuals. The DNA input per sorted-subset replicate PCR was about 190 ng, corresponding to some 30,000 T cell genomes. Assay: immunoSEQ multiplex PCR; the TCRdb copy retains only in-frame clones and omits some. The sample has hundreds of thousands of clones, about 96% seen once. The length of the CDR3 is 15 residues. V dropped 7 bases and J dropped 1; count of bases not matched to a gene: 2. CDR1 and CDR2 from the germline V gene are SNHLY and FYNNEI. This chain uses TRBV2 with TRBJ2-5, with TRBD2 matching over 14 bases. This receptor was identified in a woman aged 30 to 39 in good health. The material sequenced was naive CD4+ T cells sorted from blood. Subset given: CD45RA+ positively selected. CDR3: CASTGLAGAQETQYF. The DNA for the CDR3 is TGTGCCAGCACGGGACTAGCGGGGGCCCAAGAGACCCAGTACTTC.